Listed below are T cell receptor beta chains from one sample, sequenced in a study of blood T cells in healthy people across ages. TCRdb reanalysed the 5' RACE reads using MiXCR and keeps one entry per CDR3 protein. The sample consists of roughly 680,000 distinct CDR3 sequences, approximately 52% of them appearing once. The sample was blood. The receptors come from a woman aged 80 or older in good health. Both conserved end residues are part of each CDR3. The D gene is left open where the match is weak. Not all rows give a size; the values are once, few, many and, for expanded clones, a class.

CASSLTLQETQYF	TGTGCCAGCAGCTTAACGTTACAAGAGACCCAGTACTTC	TRBV7-8	many	NA	TRBJ2-5
CASSHGQGITGELFF	TGCGCCAGCAGCCATGGACAGGGTATAACCGGGGAGCTGTTTTTT	TRBV5-1	many	TRBD1	TRBJ2-2
CASTLAGGNEQFF	TGTGCCAGCACCTTAGCGGGAGGTAATGAGCAGTTCTTC	TRBV12-3/TRBV12-4	many	TRBD2	TRBJ2-1
CASSFDTRPALVQYF	TGTGCCAGCAGTTTTGACACCAGACCCGCCCTTGTGCAGTACTTC	TRBV12-3/TRBV12-4	few	NA	TRBJ2-7
CAGNVQGSTDTQYF	TGTGCCGGGAACGTGCAGGGTAGCACAGATACGCAGTATTTT	TRBV30	NA	NA	TRBJ2-3
CASSLFESDTQYF	TGTGCCAGCAGCCTATTCGAATCAGATACGCAGTATTTT	TRBV7-2	NA	NA	TRBJ2-3
CASSREEGVTGELFF	TGTGCCAGCTCGCGCGAGGAGGGCGTCACCGGGGAGCTGTTTTTT	TRBV18	few	NA	TRBJ2-2
CASDWRGRDTGELFF	TGTGCCAGCGATTGGAGGGGTAGAGACACCGGGGAGCTGTTTTTT	TRBV12-3/TRBV12-4	few	NA	TRBJ2-2
CSTIQGDVMQYF	TGCAGTACCATACAGGGGGACGTAATGCAGTACTTC	TRBV20-1	NA	TRBD1	TRBJ2-4
CASSYRGGTRAQHF	TGTGCCAGCAGCTACCGGGGAGGAACGAGAGCCCAGCATTTT	TRBV12-3/TRBV12-4	NA	NA	TRBJ1-5
CASRELKAGNTGELFF	TGTGCCAGCAGAGAATTAAAAGCGGGAAACACCGGGGAGCTGTTTTTT	TRBV5-5	NA	TRBD2	TRBJ2-2
CSVTLTSGRIDEQYF	TGCAGCGTTACACTAACTAGCGGGAGGATCGACGAGCAGTACTTC	TRBV29-1	NA	TRBD2	TRBJ2-7
CASSFHEGLSTEAFF	TGTGCCAGCAGTTTTCATGAGGGCTTGAGCACTGAAGCTTTCTTT	TRBV12-3/TRBV12-4	NA	NA	TRBJ1-1
CASSPQGEAFF	TGTGCCAGCAGCCCCCAGGGTGAAGCTTTCTTT	TRBV12-3/TRBV12-4	NA	NA	TRBJ1-1
CASSFRQDNEKLFF	TGTGCCAGCAGCTTCCGACAGGATAATGAAAAACTGTTTTTT	TRBV7-9	few	NA	TRBJ1-4
CASSYSTSWRGSGNTIYF	TGTGCCAGCAGTTACTCGACGTCGTGGAGGGGCTCTGGAAACACCATATATTTT	TRBV6-5	many	NA	TRBJ1-3
CASSWSQTYEQYF	TGCGCCAGCAGCTGGTCCCAGACCTACGAGCAGTACTTC	TRBV5-1	few	NA	TRBJ2-7
CASSPPGPWTYEQYF	TGTGCCAGCTCCCCCCCGGGACCCTGGACCTACGAGCAGTACTTC	TRBV25-1	NA	NA	TRBJ2-7
CASTTATTRGDTQYF	TGTGCCAGCACCACCGCGACTACCCGGGGAGATACGCAGTATTTT	TRBV9	many	NA	TRBJ2-3
CASSHGQIYEQYF	TGTGCCAGCAGTCATGGACAGATCTACGAGCAGTACTTC	TRBV7-9	few	NA	TRBJ2-7
CSVEVSGQTQETQYF	TGCAGCGTTGAAGTTTCCGGACAGACACAAGAGACCCAGTACTTC	TRBV29-1	NA	NA	TRBJ2-5
CASSFSPGEWSAEAFF	TGTGCCAGCAGTTTTTCGCCAGGGGAATGGAGCGCTGAAGCTTTCTTT	TRBV12-3/TRBV12-4	NA	NA	TRBJ1-1
CASTDGTAREQFF	TGTGCCAGCACCGACGGGACCGCGAGGGAGCAGTTCTTC	TRBV12-3/TRBV12-4	once	NA	TRBJ2-1
CASSWGSAYAYTF	TGTGCCAGCAGTTGGGGCAGTGCCTATGCCTACACCTTC	TRBV12-3/TRBV12-4	few	NA	TRBJ1-2
CASMSGQFNQPQHF	TGTGCCAGCATGTCTGGTCAGTTCAATCAGCCCCAGCATTTT	TRBV27	NA	NA	TRBJ1-5
CASSPRRGIGSYNEQFF	TGTGCCAGCAGCCCCAGGAGGGGGATCGGCTCCTACAATGAGCAGTTCTTC	TRBV7-9	NA	NA	TRBJ2-1
CASSHLTVSYEQYF	TGTGCCAGCAGCCATTTAACGGTCTCCTACGAGCAGTACTTC	TRBV21-1	few	NA	TRBJ2-7
CASSYSRRAYTGELFF	TGTGCCAGCAGTTACTCCCGGCGGGCCTACACCGGGGAGCTGTTTTTT	TRBV6-6	many	NA	TRBJ2-2
CASSPGHGYTF	TGTGCCAGCAGTCCGGGGCATGGCTACACCTTC	TRBV12-3/TRBV12-4	NA	NA	TRBJ1-2
CASSLATAVSTEAFF	TGCGCCAGCAGCTTGGCTACAGCCGTTAGCACTGAAGCTTTCTTT	TRBV5-1	NA	NA	TRBJ1-1
CASKQGLGNTEAFF	TGTGCCAGCAAACAGGGTTTGGGGAACACTGAAGCTTTCTTT	TRBV12-3/TRBV12-4	NA	NA	TRBJ1-1
CSALEAGVGYNEQFF	TGCAGTGCTCTCGAAGCGGGAGTAGGCTACAATGAGCAGTTCTTC	TRBV20-1	NA	TRBD2	TRBJ2-1
CSVFGPNYEQYF	TGCAGTGTCTTTGGACCAAATTACGAGCAGTACTTC	TRBV20-1	NA	NA	TRBJ2-7
CASRGQGSTYGYTF	TGCGCCAGCAGGGGACAGGGATCGACCTACGGCTACACCTTC	TRBV5-1	many	TRBD1	TRBJ1-2
CASISQIWGGPNEQFF	TGTGCCAGCATATCCCAAATTTGGGGGGGGCCGAATGAGCAGTTCTTC	TRBV28	NA	NA	TRBJ2-1
CSARDAQSSGANVLTF	TGCAGTGCTAGAGACGCACAGAGCTCTGGGGCCAACGTCCTGACTTTC	TRBV20-1	NA	NA	TRBJ2-6
CGGGFQGAKNIQYF	TGCGGAGGAGGGTTTCAGGGGGCCAAAAACATTCAGTACTTC	TRBV20-1	NA	NA	TRBJ2-4
CASSGDAHADEAFF	TGTGCCAGCAGTGGGGACGCCCATGCTGATGAAGCTTTCTTT	TRBV12-3/TRBV12-4	NA	NA	TRBJ1-1
CASSPPGGVNQPQHF	TGTGCCAGCAGCCCCCCGGGGGGGGTCAATCAGCCCCAGCATTTT	TRBV7-9	few	NA	TRBJ1-5
CSAQREGGGSNQPQHF	TGCAGTGCTCAACGCGAGGGGGGAGGGAGCAATCAGCCCCAGCATTTT	TRBV20-1	NA	NA	TRBJ1-5
CASSPLERGNIQYF	TGTGCCAGCAGTCCTCTTGAGAGGGGGAACATTCAGTACTTC	TRBV27	few	NA	TRBJ2-4
CASSRTGGKPQHF	TGTGCCAGCAGTCGGACAGGGGGCAAGCCCCAGCATTTT	TRBV6-6	many	TRBD1	TRBJ1-5
CSVEERGSYNEQFF	TGCAGCGTTGAAGAACGGGGATCCTACAATGAGCAGTTCTTC	TRBV29-1	NA	NA	TRBJ2-1
CASTGGGWQYF	TGTGCCAGCACAGGGGGAGGATGGCAGTACTTC	TRBV27	NA	NA	TRBJ2-4
CSVEVPGQSSYEQYF	TGCAGCGTTGAAGTCCCGGGACAGAGCTCCTACGAACAGTACTTC	TRBV29-1	NA	TRBD1	TRBJ2-7
CSVVPAGNNEKLFF	TGCAGCGTTGTACCGGCAGGAAATAATGAAAAACTGTTTTTT	TRBV29-1	NA	NA	TRBJ1-4
CSARGSASQPQHF	TGCAGTGCTAGAGGTAGCGCGTCTCAGCCCCAGCATTTT	TRBV20-1	NA	NA	TRBJ1-5
CASSFSTDAPLHF	TGCGCCAGCAGCTTCTCCACCGACGCCCCCCTCCACTTT	TRBV5-1	few	NA	TRBJ1-6
CASSVQERTQYF	TGTGCCAGCAGTGTCCAAGAGAGGACCCAGTACTTC	TRBV25-1	NA	NA	TRBJ2-5
CASSDSKVQPSHEQYF	TGTGCCAGCAGTGACTCGAAGGTTCAGCCATCACACGAGCAGTACTTC	TRBV6-4	NA	NA	TRBJ2-7
CASSYIRGQGAQYEQYF	TGTGCCAGCAGTTACATCCGAGGACAGGGGGCGCAGTACGAGCAGTACTTC	TRBV6-5	NA	TRBD1	TRBJ2-7
CASSRETPGSNEQFF	TGTGCCAGCAGCCGTGAAACACCGGGGTCCAATGAGCAGTTCTTC	TRBV3-1	many	NA	TRBJ2-1
CASSDSGYDEQFF	TGTGCCAGCAGTGACTCAGGGTATGATGAGCAGTTCTTC	TRBV6-4	few	NA	TRBJ2-1
CASSLVPSRGDGGEQFF	TGCGCCAGCAGCTTGGTTCCCTCAAGAGGGGATGGAGGTGAGCAGTTCTTC	TRBV5-1	many	NA	TRBJ2-1
CASSPGLAASYEQYF	TGTGCCAGCAGTCCAGGGCTAGCGGCTTCCTACGAGCAGTACTTC	TRBV27	few	TRBD2	TRBJ2-7
CASSLTIPGADVLTF	TGCGCCAGCAGCTTGACAATACCCGGGGCCGACGTCCTGACTTTC	TRBV5-1	few	NA	TRBJ2-6
CGIRTGAIPYGYTF	TGCGGCATCCGGACAGGGGCCATCCCCTATGGCTACACCTTC	TRBV29-1	NA	TRBD1	TRBJ1-2
CSVSGTQVAEAFF	TGCAGCGTCTCCGGGACGCAGGTCGCTGAAGCTTTCTTT	TRBV29-1	NA	NA	TRBJ1-1
CASSQDLRGANEQYF	TGTGCCAGCAGCCAAGATTTGAGGGGCGCGAACGAGCAGTACTTC	TRBV4-2	NA	NA	TRBJ2-7